This is a list of T cell receptor beta chains from one sample in a study of control samples from healthy donors and cancer patients. Here immunoSEQ multiplex PCR was the method, and the copy in TCRdb shows in-frame clones only, minus some. Altogether 100,000 to 150,000 clones are present, 92% being singletons, with the ten largest covering 2.1%. Source material: blood. The receptors were sampled from a woman aged 50 to 65 in good health. Each CDR3 is given with its conserved first and last residue. Fields, in order: D gene, clone size, V gene, J gene, CDR3 DNA, CDR3 protein. The D gene is left open where the match is weak. Not every row has a clone size; where given, it reads once, few, many or a size class.

>.|.|TRBV7-2|TRBJ2-7
TGTGCCAGCAGCTCAAGGACTACCTACGAGCAGTACTTC
CASSSRTTYEQYF
>.|.|TRBV25-1|TRBJ1-2
TGTGCCAGCAGTGAATGGTTGGGGGCTGTGAGTGGCTACACCTTC
CASSEWLGAVSGYTF
>TRBD1|.|TRBV28|TRBJ1-5
TGTGCCAGCAGACGAAAAGGGACAGTCGGGTCTTGGGTCAATCAGCCCCAGCATTTT
CASRRKGTVGSWVNQPQHF
>.|few|TRBV27|TRBJ2-7
TGTGCCAGCAGTGAGCGGTTTCCCTACGAGCAGTACTTC
CASSERFPYEQYF
>.|.|TRBV7-9|TRBJ1-6
TGTGCCAGCAGCAAGGCCGGTGGGTCCGGTAATTCACCCCTCCACTTT
CASSKAGGSGNSPLHF
>TRBD1|.|TRBV28|TRBJ2-2
TGTGCCAGCAGTCCACGGACAGGGAGAGCCGGGGAGCTGTTTTTT
CASSPRTGRAGELFF
>TRBD1|.|TRBV5-1|TRBJ1-6
TGCGCCAGCAGCAACGCCGGACAGGAAAATTCACCCCTCCACTTT
CASSNAGQENSPLHF
>.|few|TRBV19|TRBJ2-3
TGTGCCAGTAGTACACTGGAAAGCACAGATACGCAGTATTTT
CASSTLESTDTQYF
>.|.|TRBV5-1|TRBJ2-3
TGCGCCAGCAGCTTGACGTATTACACAGATACGCAGTATTTT
CASSLTYYTDTQYF
>TRBD2|.|TRBV2|TRBJ2-7
TGTGCCAGCACCCCTATAGCGGGCTCCTACGAGCAGTACTTC
CASTPIAGSYEQYF
>.|.|TRBV4-1|TRBJ2-3
TGCGCCAGCAGCCACGGACAGACTAGCACAGATACGCAGTATTTT
CASSHGQTSTDTQYF
>.|.|TRBV20-1|TRBJ1-2
TGCAGTGTCAGGGGCGGGGGCTACACCTTC
CSVRGGGYTF
>.|.|TRBV30|TRBJ2-1
TGTGCCTGGAGGCCCCCCGGAGGGGGGAATGAGCAGTTCTTC
CAWRPPGGGNEQFF
>.|.|TRBV7-2|TRBJ2-4
TGTGCCAGCAGAAAAACAGGGATGGGAGCCAAAAACATTCAGTACTTC
CASRKTGMGAKNIQYF
>.|.|TRBV24-1|TRBJ1-1
TGTGCCACCAGTGATGGCCAGGGACAAAGGAACACTGAAGCTTTCTTT
CATSDGQGQRNTEAFF
>TRBD2|few|TRBV19|TRBJ2-1
TGTGCCAGTAGTATGGGGACTAGCGGGAGCGATGGGCCGTTCTTC
CASSMGTSGSDGPFF
>.|once|TRBV28|TRBJ1-3
TGTGCCAGCAGTTTACCTGGAAACACCATATATTTT
CASSLPGNTIYF
>TRBD2|.|TRBV4-1|TRBJ2-1
TGCGCCAGCAGCCAGGGACTAGCCGCCTACAATGAGCAGTTCTTC
CASSQGLAAYNEQFF
>.|.|TRBV6-5|TRBJ1-1
TGTGCCAGCAGTTACGGGCACCTCACTGAAGCTTTCTTT
CASSYGHLTEAFF
>.|.|TRBV11-2|TRBJ2-2
TGTGCCAGCAGTGGGAACACCGGGGAGCTGTTTTTT
CASSGNTGELFF
>.|.|TRBV20-1|TRBJ2-1
TGCAGTGCTAGTTTTCCCGCCGGCTCCTACAATGAGCAGTTCTTC
CSASFPAGSYNEQFF
>.|.|TRBV19|TRBJ1-2
TGTGCCAGTAGTATGGACGGGCACTATGGCTACACCTTC
CASSMDGHYGYTF
>.|.|TRBV3-1/TRBV3-2|TRBJ2-7
TGTGCCAGCAGCCAAGATAGGTACGAGCAGTACTTC
CASSQDRYEQYF
>TRBD1|.|TRBV27|TRBJ1-1
TGTGCCAGCAAATCGGGACAGGCGAATTCCGAAGCTTTCTTT
CASKSGQANSEAFF
>TRBD1|once|TRBV12-5|TRBJ1-2
TGTGCTAGTGGTTTCATCACGGACAGGGGGAGGAACAGTAACTATGGCTACACCTTC
CASGFITDRGRNSNYGYTF
>TRBD1|.|TRBV6-5|TRBJ2-3
TGTGCCAGCAGTTACCTAGGGACAGGGAGAACAGATACGCAGTATTTT
CASSYLGTGRTDTQYF
>.|few|TRBV19|TRBJ1-4
TGTGCCAGTAGTAGGGTGGTGGACGAAAAACTGTTTTTT
CASSRVVDEKLFF